This T cell receptor beta chain emerged from a study of cytomegalovirus exposure and HLA in healthy donors. Study conclusions and caveats: Listed as cytomegalovirus-associated were about 160 TCR beta chains.

A word on this clone: Its cognate antigen is unknown.

The ends lost 6 bases at V and 7 bases at J; junction bases unmatched: 6. This CDR3 spans 14 amino acids. The germline CDR1 and CDR2 sequences are SNHLY and FYNNEI. Sequencing was performed with immunoSEQ multiplex PCR; in TCRdb, only in-frame clones are kept and a portion is missing. Among a few hundred thousand clones listed, roughly 85% were seen once. The sample was PBMCs. The chain has TRBV2 and TRBJ1-5, with TRBD1 matching 10 bases. The clonotype originates from a woman aged 18-30 years in good health and CMV-seronegative. The CDR3 nucleotides are TGTGCCAGCAGGGAGGGACAGGGGTGGCAGCCCCAGCATTTT. It yields the protein CASREGQGWQPQHF.